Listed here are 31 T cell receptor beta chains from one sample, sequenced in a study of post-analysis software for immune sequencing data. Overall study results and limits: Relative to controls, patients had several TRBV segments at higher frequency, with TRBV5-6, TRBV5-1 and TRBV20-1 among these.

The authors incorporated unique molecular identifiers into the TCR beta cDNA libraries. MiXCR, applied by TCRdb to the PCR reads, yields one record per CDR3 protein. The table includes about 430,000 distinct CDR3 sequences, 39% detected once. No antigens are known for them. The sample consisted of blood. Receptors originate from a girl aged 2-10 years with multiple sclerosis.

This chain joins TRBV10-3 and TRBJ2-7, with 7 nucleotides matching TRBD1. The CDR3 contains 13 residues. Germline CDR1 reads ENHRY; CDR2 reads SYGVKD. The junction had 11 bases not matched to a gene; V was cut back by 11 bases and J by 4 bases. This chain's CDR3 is CAVGPGQYYEQYF. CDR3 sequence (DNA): TGTGCCGTAGGACCGGGACAGTATTACGAGCAGTACTTC.

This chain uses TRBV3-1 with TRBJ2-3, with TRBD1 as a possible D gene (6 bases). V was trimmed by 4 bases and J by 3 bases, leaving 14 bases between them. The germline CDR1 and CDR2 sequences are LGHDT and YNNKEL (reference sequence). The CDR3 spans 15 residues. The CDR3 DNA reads TGTGCCAGCAGCCGAAATACAGGGACGACAGATACGCAGTATTTT. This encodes CASSRNTGTTDTQYF.

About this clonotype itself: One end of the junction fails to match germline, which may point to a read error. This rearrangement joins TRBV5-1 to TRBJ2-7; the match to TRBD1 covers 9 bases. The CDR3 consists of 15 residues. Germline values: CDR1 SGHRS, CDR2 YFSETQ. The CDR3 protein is CTSSSSTGGSYEQYF. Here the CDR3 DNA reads TGCACCAGCAGCTCCTCGACAGGGGGCTCCTACGAGCAGTACTTC.

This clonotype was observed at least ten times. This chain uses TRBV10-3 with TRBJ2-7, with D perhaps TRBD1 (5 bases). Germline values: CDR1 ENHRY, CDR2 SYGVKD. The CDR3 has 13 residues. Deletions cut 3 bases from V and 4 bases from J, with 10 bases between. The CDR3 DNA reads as TGTGCCATCAGTGAACGGACATCTTACGAGCAGTACTTC. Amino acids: CAISERTSYEQYF.

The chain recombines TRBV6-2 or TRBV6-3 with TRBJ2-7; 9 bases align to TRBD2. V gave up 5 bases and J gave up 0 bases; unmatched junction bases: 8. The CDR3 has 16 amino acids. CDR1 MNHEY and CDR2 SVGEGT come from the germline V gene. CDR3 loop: CASSPASGVSSYEQYF. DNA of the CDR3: TGTGCCAGCAGTCCAGCTAGCGGGGTGAGCTCCTACGAGCAGTACTTC.

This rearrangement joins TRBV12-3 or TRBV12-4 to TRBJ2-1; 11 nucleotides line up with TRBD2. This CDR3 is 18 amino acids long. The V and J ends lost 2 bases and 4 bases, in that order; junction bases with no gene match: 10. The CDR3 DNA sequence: TGTGCCAGCAGTTTACCAGCGGGGCTAGCGGGGGGATACAATGAGCAGTTCTTC. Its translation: CASSLPAGLAGGYNEQFF.

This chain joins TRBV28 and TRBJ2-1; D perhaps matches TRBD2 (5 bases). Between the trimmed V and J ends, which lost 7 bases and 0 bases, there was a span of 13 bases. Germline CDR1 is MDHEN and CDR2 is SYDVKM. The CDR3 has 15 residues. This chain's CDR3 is CASTAGISSYNEQFF. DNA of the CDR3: TGTGCCAGCACCGCCGGGATTAGCTCCTACAATGAGCAGTTCTTC.

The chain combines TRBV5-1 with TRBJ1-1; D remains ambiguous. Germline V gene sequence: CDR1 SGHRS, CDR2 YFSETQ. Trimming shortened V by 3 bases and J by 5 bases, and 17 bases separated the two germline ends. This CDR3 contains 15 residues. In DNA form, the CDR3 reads TGCGCCAGCAGCTCCTCCCTTGTAGGGAATACTGAAGCTTTCTTT. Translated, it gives CASSSSLVGNTEAFF.

CDR3 DNA sequence: TGTGCCAGCAGCCTTAGCGGGGGGGCCCTCAATGAGCAGTTCTTC. Its protein is CASSLSGGALNEQFF. This chain uses TRBV7-9 with TRBJ2-1; 11 bases are a match to TRBD2. The V gene end was trimmed by 5 bases and the J gene end by 6 bases; junction bases not matched to a gene: 6. This CDR3 contains 15 residues. Germline V lookup: CDR1 SEHNR, CDR2 FQNEAQ (reference sequence).

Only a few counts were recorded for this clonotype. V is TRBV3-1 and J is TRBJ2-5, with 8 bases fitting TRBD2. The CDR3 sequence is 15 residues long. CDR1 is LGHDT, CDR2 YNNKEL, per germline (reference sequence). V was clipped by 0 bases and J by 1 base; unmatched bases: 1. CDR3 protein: CASSQDGGGQETQYF. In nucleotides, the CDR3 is TGTGCCAGCAGCCAAGACGGGGGGGGCCAAGAGACCCAGTACTTC.

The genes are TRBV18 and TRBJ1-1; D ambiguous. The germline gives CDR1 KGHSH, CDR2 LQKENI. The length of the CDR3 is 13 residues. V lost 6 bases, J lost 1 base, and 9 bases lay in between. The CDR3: CASSEDKNTEAFF. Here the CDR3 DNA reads TGTGCCAGCTCCGAAGACAAGAACACTGAAGCTTTCTTT.

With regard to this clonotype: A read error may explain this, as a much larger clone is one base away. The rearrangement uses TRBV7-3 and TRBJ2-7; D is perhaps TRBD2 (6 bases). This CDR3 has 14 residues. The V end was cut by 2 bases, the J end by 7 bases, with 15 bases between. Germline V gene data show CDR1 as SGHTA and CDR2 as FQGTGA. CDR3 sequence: CASSLAGPYNEQYF. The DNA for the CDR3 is TGTGCCAGCAGCTTAGCGGGACCGTACAATGAGCAGTACTTC.

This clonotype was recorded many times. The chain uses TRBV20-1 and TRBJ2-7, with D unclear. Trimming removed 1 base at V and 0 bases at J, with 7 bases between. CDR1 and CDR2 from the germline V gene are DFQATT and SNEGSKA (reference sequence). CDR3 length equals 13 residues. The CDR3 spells CSARGGVSYEQYF. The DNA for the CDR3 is TGCAGTGCTAGAGGTGGTGTCTCCTACGAGCAGTACTTC.

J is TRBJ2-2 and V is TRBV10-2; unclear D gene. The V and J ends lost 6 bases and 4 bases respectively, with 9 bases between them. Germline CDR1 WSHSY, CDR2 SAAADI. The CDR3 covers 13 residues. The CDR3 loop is CASSSMGTGELFF. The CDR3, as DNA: TGCGCCAGCAGCTCTATGGGCACCGGGGAGCTGTTTTTT.

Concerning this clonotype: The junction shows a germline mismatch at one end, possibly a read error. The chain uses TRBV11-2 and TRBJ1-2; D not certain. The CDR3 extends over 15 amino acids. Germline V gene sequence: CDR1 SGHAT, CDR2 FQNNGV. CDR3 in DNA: TGTGCCAGCAGCTTATTCTGGGGTCTTAACTGTGGCTACACCTTC. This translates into CASSLFWGLNCGYTF.

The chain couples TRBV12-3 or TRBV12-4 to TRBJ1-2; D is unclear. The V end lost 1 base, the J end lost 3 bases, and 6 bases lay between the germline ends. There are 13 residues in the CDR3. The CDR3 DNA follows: TGTGCCAGCAGTTTAGGTATACACTATGGCTACACCTTC. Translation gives CASSLGIHYGYTF.

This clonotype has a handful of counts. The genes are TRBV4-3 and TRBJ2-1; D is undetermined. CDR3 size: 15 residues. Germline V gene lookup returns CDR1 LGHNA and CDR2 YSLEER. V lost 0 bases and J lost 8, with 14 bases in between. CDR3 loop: CASSQESRLVDEQFF. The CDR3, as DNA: TGCGCCAGCAGCCAAGAGTCGCGCCTAGTCGATGAGCAGTTCTTC.

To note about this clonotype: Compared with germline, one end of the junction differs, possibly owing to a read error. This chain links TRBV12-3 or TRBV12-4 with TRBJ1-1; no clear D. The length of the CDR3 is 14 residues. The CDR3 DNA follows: TGTGCCGGCAGTCCTCGCGAGGGAGGGACTGAAGCTTTCTTT. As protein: CAGSPREGGTEAFF.

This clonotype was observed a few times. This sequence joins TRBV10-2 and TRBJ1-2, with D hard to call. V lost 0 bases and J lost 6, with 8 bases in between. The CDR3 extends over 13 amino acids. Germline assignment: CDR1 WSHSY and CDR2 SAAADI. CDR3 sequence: CASSESWWDGYTF. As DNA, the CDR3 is TGCGCCAGCAGTGAGTCTTGGTGGGATGGCTACACCTTC.

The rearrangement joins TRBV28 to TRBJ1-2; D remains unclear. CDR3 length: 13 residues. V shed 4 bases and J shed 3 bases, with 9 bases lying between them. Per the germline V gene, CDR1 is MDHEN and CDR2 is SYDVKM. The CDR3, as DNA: TGTGCCAGCAGTTCGGGGTCGGACTATGGCTACACCTTC. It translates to CASSSGSDYGYTF.

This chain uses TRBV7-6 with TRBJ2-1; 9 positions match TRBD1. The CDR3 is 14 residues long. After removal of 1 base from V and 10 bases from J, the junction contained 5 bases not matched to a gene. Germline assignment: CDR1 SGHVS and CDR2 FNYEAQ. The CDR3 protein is CASSLEGTGHEQFF. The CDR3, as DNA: TGTGCCAGCAGCTTAGAAGGGACAGGGCACGAGCAGTTCTTC. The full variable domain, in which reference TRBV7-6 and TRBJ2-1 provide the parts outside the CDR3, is GAGVSQSPRYKVTKRGQDVALRCDPISGHVSLYWYRQALGQGPEFLTYFNYEAQQDKSGLPNDRFSAERPEGSISTLTIQRTEQRDSAMYRCASSLEGTGHEQFFGPGTRLTVL.

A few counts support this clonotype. CDR3 in amino acids: CATRTIGPYWYF. CDR3 DNA: TGTGCCACCAGAACCATCGGGCCTTATTGGTACTTC. The rearrangement joins TRBV24-1 to TRBJ2-7; D ambiguous. V was cut by 7 bases and J by 12 bases, with 18 bases left in between. Germline loops: CDR1 KGHDR, CDR2 SFDVKD. The CDR3 covers 12 residues.

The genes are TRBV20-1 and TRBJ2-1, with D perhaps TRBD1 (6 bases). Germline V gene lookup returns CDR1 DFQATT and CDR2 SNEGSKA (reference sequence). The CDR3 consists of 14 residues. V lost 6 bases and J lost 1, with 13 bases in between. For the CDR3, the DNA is TGCAGTGCGCCAACAGGGTTGTCCTACAATGAGCAGTTCTTC. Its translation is CSAPTGLSYNEQFF.

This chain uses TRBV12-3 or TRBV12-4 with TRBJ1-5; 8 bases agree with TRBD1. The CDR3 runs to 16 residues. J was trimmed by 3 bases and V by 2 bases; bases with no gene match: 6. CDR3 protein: CASSLSETGANQPQHF. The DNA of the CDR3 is TGTGCCAGCAGTTTATCCGAGACAGGGGCCAATCAGCCCCAGCATTTT.

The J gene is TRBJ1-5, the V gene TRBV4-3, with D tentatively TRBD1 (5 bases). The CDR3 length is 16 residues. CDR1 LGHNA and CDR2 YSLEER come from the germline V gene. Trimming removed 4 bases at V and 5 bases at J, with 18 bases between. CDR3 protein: CASSLTFGTVYQPQHF. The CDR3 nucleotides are TGCGCCAGCAGCCTCACCTTCGGGACCGTTTATCAGCCCCAGCATTTT.

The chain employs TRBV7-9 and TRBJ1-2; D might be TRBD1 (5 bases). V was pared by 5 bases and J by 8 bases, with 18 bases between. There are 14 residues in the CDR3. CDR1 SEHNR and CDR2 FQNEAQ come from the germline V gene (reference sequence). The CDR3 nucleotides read TGTGCCAGCAGCCCGAGACAAGGGGCGCGAGGCTACACCTTC. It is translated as CASSPRQGARGYTF. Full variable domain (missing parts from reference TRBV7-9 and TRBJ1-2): DTGVSQNPRHKITKRGQNVTFRCDPISEHNRLYWYRQTLGQGPEFLTYFQNEAQLEKSRLLSDRFSAERPKGSFSTLEIQRTEQGDSAMYLCASSPRQGARGYTFGSGTRLTVV.

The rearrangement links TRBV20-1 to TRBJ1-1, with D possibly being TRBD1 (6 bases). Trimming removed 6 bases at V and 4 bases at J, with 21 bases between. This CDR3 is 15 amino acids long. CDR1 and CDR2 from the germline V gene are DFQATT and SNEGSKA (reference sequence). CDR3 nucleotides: TGCAGTGCCCTCTCCCCGACAGGAGGCGGCACTGAAGCTTTCTTT. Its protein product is CSALSPTGGGTEAFF.

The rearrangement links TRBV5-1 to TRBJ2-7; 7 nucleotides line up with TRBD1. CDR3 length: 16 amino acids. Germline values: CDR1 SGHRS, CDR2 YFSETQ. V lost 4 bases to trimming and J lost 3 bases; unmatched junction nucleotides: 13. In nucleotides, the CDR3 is TGCGCCAGCAGCACGTCCACCGGGACAGATCTCTACGAGCAGTACTTC. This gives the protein CASSTSTGTDLYEQYF.

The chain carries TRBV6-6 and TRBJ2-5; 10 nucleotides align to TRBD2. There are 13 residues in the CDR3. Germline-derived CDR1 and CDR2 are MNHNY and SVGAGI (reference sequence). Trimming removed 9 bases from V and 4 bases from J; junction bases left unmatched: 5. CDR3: CASLAGGGETQYF. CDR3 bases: TGTGCCAGTTTAGCGGGGGGCGGAGAGACCCAGTACTTC.

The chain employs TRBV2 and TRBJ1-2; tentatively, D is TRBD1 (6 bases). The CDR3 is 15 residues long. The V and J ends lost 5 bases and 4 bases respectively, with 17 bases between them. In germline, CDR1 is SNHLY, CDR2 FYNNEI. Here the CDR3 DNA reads TGTGCCAGCAGTAGCCACAGGGAGCCCCCCTATGGCTACACCTTC. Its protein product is CASSSHREPPYGYTF.

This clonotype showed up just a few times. CDR3 residues: CASNSGADTQYF. The CDR3 nucleotides read TGCGCCAGCAATTCGGGGGCAGATACGCAGTATTTT. The chain has TRBV5-1 and TRBJ2-3, with D perhaps TRBD2 (6 bases). V lost 6 bases, J lost 4 bases, and 9 bases lay in between. Germline V lookup: CDR1 SGHRS, CDR2 YFSETQ. The CDR3 runs to 12 residues.